At least ten counts were recorded for the clone carrying this TCR beta chain. Its antigen remains unidentified. The CDR3 has 14 residues. Deletions cut 0 bases from V and 4 bases from J, with 9 bases between. This sample is part of a study of T cells in Graves' hyperthyroidism and ophthalmopathy. Findings of the study overall: Ophthalmopathy was predicted by the model a median of approximately six months ahead of onset. Ophthalmopathy stood apart from stable hyperthyroidism in a 13 V-J model.

TCR beta CDR3 regions were amplified from RNA. HTBI primers were used for first-round RT-PCR of the TCR CDR3. MiXCR was run by TCRdb on the multiplex PCR reads, yielding one entry per CDR3 protein. Here the sample spans a few hundred thousand distinct CDR3 sequences, approximately 14% being singletons. Patients having uncontrolled infection, another autoimmune disease, pregnancy or lactation were not included. Sequenced material: blood. This receptor was identified in a woman younger than 35 with Graves' hyperthyroidism. The rearrangement links TRBV12-3 or TRBV12-4 to TRBJ1-2; D possibly corresponds to TRBD1 (5 bases). Written as DNA, the CDR3 is TGTGCCAGCAGTTTAGCGGGGGGGATCTATGGCTACACCTTC. Its translation: CASSLAGGIYGYTF.